This TCR beta chain was identified during a study of tumor-infiltrating lymphocytes in primary liver carcinoma. The CDR3 sequence is 12 residues long. V was cut by 7 bases and J by 5 bases, with 11 bases left in between. Germline CDR1 is SNHLY and CDR2 is FYNNEI. A word on this clonotype: Its specificity is unknown. This clone may be a read error of a much larger clone one base away.

Unsorted bulk tissue, 20-30 mg of it, served as the source for co-extraction of RNA and DNA. The authors made TCR beta cDNA from 500 to 600 ng total RNA with a constant-region primer. Library construction for TCR beta comprised three nested multiplex PCR rounds performed with slightly modified ARM-PCR. Use of TRBV1-TRBV30 forward primers with a C-beta reverse primer characterized the first two PCR rounds, which lasted 10 cycles each. From the multiplex PCR reads, TCRdb called clonotypes with MiXCR, one entry per CDR3 protein. The sample contains around 32,000 distinct CDR3 sequences, 70% to 80% of which appear only once. Whole-study results and caveats: Top-250-clone fractions were significantly higher in tumors than in blood (p = 0.039).

The chain links TRBV2 to TRBJ1-1; D ambiguous. This TCR derives from a man aged 35 to 55 with primary liver carcinoma and hepatitis B virus infection. Source material: liver tumor tissue from sampling region 5. This sample's subset: tumor region T5, tumor centre. Here the CDR3 DNA reads TGTGCCAGCAACTCGATTGAAACTGAAGCTTTCTTT. It is translated as CASNSIETEAFF.